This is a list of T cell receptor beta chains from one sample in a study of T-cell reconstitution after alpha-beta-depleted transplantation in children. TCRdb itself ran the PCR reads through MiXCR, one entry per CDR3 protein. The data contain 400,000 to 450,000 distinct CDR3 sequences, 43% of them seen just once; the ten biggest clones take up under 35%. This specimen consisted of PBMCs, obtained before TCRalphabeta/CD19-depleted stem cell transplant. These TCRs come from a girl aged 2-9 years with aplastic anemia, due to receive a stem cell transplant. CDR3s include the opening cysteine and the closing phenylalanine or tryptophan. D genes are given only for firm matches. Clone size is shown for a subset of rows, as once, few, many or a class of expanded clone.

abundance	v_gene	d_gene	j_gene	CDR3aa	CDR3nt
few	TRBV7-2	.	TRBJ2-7	CASSLAGGSGGYEQYF	TGTGCCAGCAGCTTAGCAGGTGGGAGTGGGGGCTACGAGCAGTACTTC
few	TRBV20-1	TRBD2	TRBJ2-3	CSAALAGFSTDTQYF	TGCAGTGCAGCACTAGCGGGATTCAGCACAGATACGCAGTATTTT
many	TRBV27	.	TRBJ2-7	CASSLSRPIHYEQYF	TGTGCCAGCAGTTTATCGCGACCGATTCACTACGAGCAGTACTTC
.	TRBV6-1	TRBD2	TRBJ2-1	CASREPSGSKDNEQFF	TGTGCCAGCAGAGAACCTAGCGGGAGTAAAGACAATGAGCAGTTCTTC
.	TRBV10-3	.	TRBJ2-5	CAISTTPDQETQYF	TGTGCCATCAGTACGACACCTGACCAAGAGACCCAGTACTTC
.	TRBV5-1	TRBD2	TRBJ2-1	CASSSGLAGGIYNEQFF	TGCGCCAGCAGCTCAGGACTAGCGGGAGGAATCTACAATGAGCAGTTCTTC
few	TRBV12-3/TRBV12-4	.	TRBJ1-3	CASTPREPSGNTIYF	TGTGCCAGCACCCCCCGTGAACCCTCTGGAAACACCATATATTTT
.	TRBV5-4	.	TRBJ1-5	CASSPAGGSPQHF	TGTGCCAGCAGCCCGGCGGGGGGATCGCCCCAGCATTTT
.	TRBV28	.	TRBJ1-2	CASTPSGSVYGYTF	TGTGCCAGCACACCGTCTGGCAGTGTCTATGGCTACACCTTC
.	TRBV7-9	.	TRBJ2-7	CASSHPLGEGGEQYF	TGTGCCAGCAGCCATCCCTTGGGGGAGGGGGGCGAGCAGTACTTC
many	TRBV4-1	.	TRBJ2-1	CASSQDRDSGFHNEQFF	TGCGCCAGCAGCCAAGATCGTGATAGCGGTTTCCACAATGAGCAGTTCTTC
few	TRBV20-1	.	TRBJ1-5	CSARAGDVGPQHF	TGCAGTGCTAGAGCAGGGGATGTGGGGCCCCAGCATTTT
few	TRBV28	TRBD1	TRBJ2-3	CASAAWVAGQGARDPTDTQYF	TGTGCCAGCGCCGCTTGGGTAGCGGGACAGGGGGCCCGGGATCCCACAGATACGCAGTATTTT
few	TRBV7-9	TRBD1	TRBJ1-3	CASSRGQGDGNTIYF	TGTGCCAGCAGCCGGGGACAGGGAGATGGAAACACCATATATTTT
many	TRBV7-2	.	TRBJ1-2	CASSLAIRDYGYTF	TGTGCCAGCAGCTTAGCCATCAGAGACTATGGCTACACCTTC
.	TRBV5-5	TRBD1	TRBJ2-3	CASSRDRGQTDTQYF	TGTGCCAGCAGCCGCGACAGGGGGCAAACAGATACGCAGTATTTT
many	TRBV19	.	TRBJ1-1	CASSIPGTEAFF	TGTGCCAGTAGTATCCCTGGGACTGAAGCTTTCTTT
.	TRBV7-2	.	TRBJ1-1	CANKNLGSRTEAFF	TGTGCCAATAAGAACCTGGGGAGTCGGACTGAAGCTTTCTTT
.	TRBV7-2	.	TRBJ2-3	CASSDWTTTDTQYF	TGTGCCAGCAGCGATTGGACCACAACAGATACGCAGTATTTT
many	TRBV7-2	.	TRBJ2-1	CASSLGRSYEQFF	TGTGCCAGCAGCTTAGGGCGAAGTTATGAGCAGTTCTTC
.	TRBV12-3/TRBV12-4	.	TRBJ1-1	CASSLGGVGAEAFF	TGTGCCAGCAGTCTGGGGGGGGTGGGGGCTGAAGCTTTCTTT
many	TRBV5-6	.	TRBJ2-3	CASSLEYTDTQYF	TGTGCCAGCAGCTTGGAATACACAGATACGCAGTATTTT
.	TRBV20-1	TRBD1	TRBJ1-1	CSAEPGQYREAFF	TGCAGTGCCGAACCGGGACAGTATAGGGAAGCTTTCTTT
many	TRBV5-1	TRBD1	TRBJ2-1	CASRLPWETGRNEQFF	TGCGCCAGCAGGTTGCCTTGGGAGACAGGGAGAAATGAGCAGTTCTTC
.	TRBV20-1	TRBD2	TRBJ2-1	CSARASGRGNEQFF	TGCAGTGCTAGAGCTAGCGGGAGAGGGAATGAGCAGTTCTTC
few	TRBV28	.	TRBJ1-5	CASISGAEFGNQPQHF	TGTGCCAGCATCTCTGGGGCAGAGTTTGGGAATCAGCCCCAGCATTTT
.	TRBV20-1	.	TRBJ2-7	CSALPSTNSYEQYF	TGCAGTGCCCTTCCTAGCACAAACTCCTACGAGCAGTACTTC
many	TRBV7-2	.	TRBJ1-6	CASSPQGSPLHF	TGTGCCAGCAGCCCCCAGGGTTCACCCCTCCACTTT
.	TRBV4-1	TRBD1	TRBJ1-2	CACSHDQGDYGYTF	TGCGCCTGCAGCCATGATCAGGGGGACTATGGCTACACCTTC
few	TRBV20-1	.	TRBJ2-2	CSASAPGHTGELFF	TGCAGTGCTAGTGCGCCGGGACACACCGGGGAGCTGTTTTTT
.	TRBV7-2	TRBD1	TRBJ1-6	CASSLGGTAYSPLHF	TGTGCCAGCAGCTTAGGAGGGACAGCCTATTCACCCCTCCACTTT
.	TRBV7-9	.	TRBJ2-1	CASSSVPEGDEQFF	TGTGCCAGCAGCTCCGTTCCGGAGGGCGATGAGCAGTTCTTC
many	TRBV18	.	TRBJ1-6	CASSPSTRQDVQKPLHF	TGTGCCAGCTCACCCTCGACCAGACAGGATGTGCAAAAACCCCTCCACTTT
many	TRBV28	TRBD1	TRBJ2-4	CASSPQGSGKNIQYF	TGTGCCAGCAGTCCACAGGGGTCTGGCAAAAACATTCAGTACTTC
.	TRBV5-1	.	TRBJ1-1	CASSFKSWNTEAFF	TGCGCCAGCAGCTTTAAGTCCTGGAACACTGAAGCTTTCTTT
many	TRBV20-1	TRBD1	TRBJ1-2	CSAPDRSAGYTF	TGCAGTGCCCCGGACAGGTCGGCTGGCTACACCTTC
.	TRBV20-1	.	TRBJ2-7	CSAWGDGAYEQYF	TGCAGTGCCTGGGGGGACGGGGCCTACGAGCAGTACTTC
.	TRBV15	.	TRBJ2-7	CATSTDIHYEQYF	TGTGCCACCAGCACCGACATCCACTACGAGCAGTACTTC
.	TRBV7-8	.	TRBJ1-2	CASPGGGNYGYTF	TGTGCCAGCCCCGGGGGAGGAAACTATGGCTACACCTTC
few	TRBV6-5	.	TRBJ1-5	CASSYNSNQPQHF	TGTGCCAGCAGTTACAACAGCAATCAGCCCCAGCATTTT
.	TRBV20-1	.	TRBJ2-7	CSARNTGSEQYF	TGCAGTGCTAGAAATACAGGGAGCGAGCAGTACTTC
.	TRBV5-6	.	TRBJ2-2	CASSFTGWGFTGELFF	TGTGCCAGCAGCTTCACGGGTTGGGGTTTCACCGGGGAGCTGTTTTTT
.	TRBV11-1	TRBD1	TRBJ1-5	CASSFAGTGGVGNQPQHF	TGTGCCAGCAGCTTCGCCGGGACAGGGGGAGTTGGCAATCAGCCCCAGCATTTT
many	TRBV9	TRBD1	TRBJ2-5	CASSGPRDRVSEETQYF	TGTGCCAGCAGCGGACCACGGGACAGGGTTTCCGAAGAGACCCAGTACTTC
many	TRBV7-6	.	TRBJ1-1	CASSAQMNTEAFF	TGTGCCAGCAGCGCTCAGATGAACACTGAAGCTTTCTTT
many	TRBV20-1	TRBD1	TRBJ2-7	CSATQILGTGSYEQYF	TGCAGTGCAACCCAAATTTTGGGGACAGGGTCCTACGAGCAGTACTTC
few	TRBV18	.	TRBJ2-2	CASSPGGSGELFF	TGTGCCAGCTCACCAGGCGGTTCCGGGGAGCTGTTTTTT
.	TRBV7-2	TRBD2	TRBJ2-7	CASSTRSGRESYEQYF	TGTGCCAGCAGCACCCGATCGGGGCGGGAGTCCTACGAGCAGTACTTC
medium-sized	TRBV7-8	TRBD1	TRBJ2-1	CASRPWDRGNEQFF	TGTGCCAGCAGGCCCTGGGACAGGGGGAATGAGCAGTTCTTC
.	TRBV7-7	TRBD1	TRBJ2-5	CASSLGTGRGETQYF	TGTGCCAGCAGCCTAGGGACAGGGAGGGGAGAGACCCAGTACTTC
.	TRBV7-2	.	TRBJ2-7	CASSLISQTPGQYF	TGTGCCAGCAGCTTAATAAGCCAGACCCCTGGGCAGTACTTC
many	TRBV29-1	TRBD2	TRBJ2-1	CSVEGTSGSEQFF	TGCAGCGTTGAAGGGACTAGCGGGTCTGAGCAGTTCTTC
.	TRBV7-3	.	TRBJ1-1	CASSAGKANTEAFF	TGTGCCAGCAGCGCCGGAAAGGCCAACACTGAAGCTTTCTTT